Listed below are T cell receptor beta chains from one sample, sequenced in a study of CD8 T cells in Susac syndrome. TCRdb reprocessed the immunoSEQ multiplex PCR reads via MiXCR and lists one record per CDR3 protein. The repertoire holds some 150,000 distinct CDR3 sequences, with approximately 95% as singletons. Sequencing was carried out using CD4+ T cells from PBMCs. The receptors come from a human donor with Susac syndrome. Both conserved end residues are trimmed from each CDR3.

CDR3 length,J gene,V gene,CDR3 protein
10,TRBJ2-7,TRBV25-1,ASGIQGNEQY
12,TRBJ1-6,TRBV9,ASSPKVGDSPLH
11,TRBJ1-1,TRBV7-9,ASSWGQTREAF
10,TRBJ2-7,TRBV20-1,SARGQTYEQY
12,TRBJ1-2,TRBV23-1,ASSPRDFLYGYT
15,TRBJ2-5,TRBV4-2,ASSPHGQRRFKETQY
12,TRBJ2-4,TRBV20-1,SALYHLAKNIQY
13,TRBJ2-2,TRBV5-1,ASSIDSQNTGELF
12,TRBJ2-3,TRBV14,ASSQDRGSDTQY
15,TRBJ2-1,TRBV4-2,ASSQPDQGLAINEQF
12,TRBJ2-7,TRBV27,ASSLAGGTYEQY
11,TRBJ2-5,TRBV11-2,ASTWSGGETQY
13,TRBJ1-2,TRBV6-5,ASSYSRDRNYGYT
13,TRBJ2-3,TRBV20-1,SASRQHSKSDTQY
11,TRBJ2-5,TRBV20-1,SALWTGEETQY
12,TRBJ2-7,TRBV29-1,SVAMTGSSYEQY